This T cell receptor (beta chain) appears in the sequencing data of a study of blood T cell repertoires in COVID-19. About the research overall: Some COVID-19 samples were acute and others convalescent; all came from the United States, Italy and Spain. Sample material is recorded as cDNA or gDNA derived from T cells, B-cell-depleted T cells, or PBMCs.

After removal of 3 bases from V and 3 bases from J, the junction contained 8 bases not matched to a gene. The CDR3 is 15 amino acids. CDR1 and CDR2 from the germline V gene are SGHTA and FQGNSA. Methods used by the authors: How many nucleated cells were present was estimated from reference gene primer amplification. Only in-frame clones appear in the TCRdb table, and some are missing; sequencing was by immunoSEQ multiplex PCR. The V and J calls and clone size come from that table; D and trimming were worked out from the DNA. The data contain 130,000 to 150,000 clones, 84% of them singletons. The chain links TRBV7-2 to TRBJ2-7; TRBD2 agrees at 7 bases. The sample consisted of peripheral blood. The receptor's source is a man in his fifties or sixties with active or convalescent COVID-19. CDR3 DNA: TGTGCCAGCAGCTTGTCGCGGGGGAAAAACTACGAGCAGTACTTC. Translated: CASSLSRGKNYEQYF.